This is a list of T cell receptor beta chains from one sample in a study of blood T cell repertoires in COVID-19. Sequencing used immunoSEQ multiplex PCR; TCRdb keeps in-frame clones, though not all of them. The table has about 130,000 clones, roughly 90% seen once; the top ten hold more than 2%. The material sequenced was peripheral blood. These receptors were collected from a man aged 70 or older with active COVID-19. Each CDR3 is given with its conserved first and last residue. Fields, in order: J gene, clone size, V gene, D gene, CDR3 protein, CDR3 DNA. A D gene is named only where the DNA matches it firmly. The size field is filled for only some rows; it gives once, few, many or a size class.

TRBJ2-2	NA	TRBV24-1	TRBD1	CATSFTGGAPGELFF	TGTGCCACCAGTTTCACAGGGGGCGCCCCCGGGGAGCTGTTTTTT
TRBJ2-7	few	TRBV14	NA	CASSQEREQYF	TGTGCCAGCAGCCAAGAGAGGGAGCAGTACTTC
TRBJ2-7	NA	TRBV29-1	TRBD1	CSAADRVNEQYF	TGCAGCGCCGCGGACAGGGTCAACGAGCAGTACTTC
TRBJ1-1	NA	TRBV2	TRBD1	CASTRGDRVATEAFF	TGTGCCAGCACCAGAGGGGACAGGGTTGCCACTGAAGCTTTCTTT
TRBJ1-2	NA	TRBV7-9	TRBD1	CASSSGQGIRTKYGYTF	TGTGCCAGCAGCAGTGGACAGGGAATCCGGACAAAATATGGCTACACCTTC
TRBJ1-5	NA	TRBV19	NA	CASSNQQGGRDQPQHF	TGTGCCAGTAGTAATCAACAGGGAGGGCGGGATCAGCCCCAGCATTTT
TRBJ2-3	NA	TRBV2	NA	CASSLRGYTDTQYF	TGTGCCAGCAGTCTCAGGGGATACACAGATACGCAGTATTTT
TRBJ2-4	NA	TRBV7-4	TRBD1	CASSFRGKNIQYF	TGTGCCAGCAGCTTCAGGGGGAAAAACATTCAGTACTTC
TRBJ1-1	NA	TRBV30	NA	CAWSTALSRGNTEAFF	TGTGCCTGGAGTACCGCCCTCTCCAGGGGGAACACTGAAGCTTTCTTT
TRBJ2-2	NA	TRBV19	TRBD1	CASSRGTVTNTGELFF	TGTGCCAGTAGCCGAGGGACAGTTACGAACACCGGGGAGCTGTTTTTT
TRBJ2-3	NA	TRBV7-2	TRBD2	CASSLALAGADTQYF	TGTGCCAGCAGCTTAGCCCTAGCGGGAGCAGATACGCAGTATTTT
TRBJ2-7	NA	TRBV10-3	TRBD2	CAISKRTPGTSGSIVYEQYF	TGTGCCATCAGTAAAAGAACCCCCGGGACTAGCGGGAGTATAGTCTACGAGCAGTACTTC
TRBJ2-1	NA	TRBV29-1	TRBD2	CSVGLGVGGSEQFF	TGCAGCGTTGGCTTGGGGGTCGGGGGGAGTGAGCAGTTCTTC
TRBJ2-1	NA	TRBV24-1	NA	CATQDQRPGAGGVYNEQFF	TGTGCCACCCAAGATCAACGCCCCGGTGCAGGAGGAGTCTACAATGAGCAGTTCTTC
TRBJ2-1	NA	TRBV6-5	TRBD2	CASSYSNLAGGNEQFF	TGTGCCAGCAGTTACTCGAACCTAGCGGGGGGCAATGAGCAGTTCTTC
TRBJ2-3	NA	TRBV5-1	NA	CASSDGADTQYF	TGCGCCAGCAGCGACGGGGCAGATACGCAGTATTTT
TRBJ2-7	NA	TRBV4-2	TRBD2	CASSQYSAGVHEQYF	TGTGCCAGCAGCCAATATTCGGCGGGAGTACACGAGCAGTACTTC
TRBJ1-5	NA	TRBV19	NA	CASSSRGSQPQHF	TGTGCCAGTAGTAGCAGGGGTTCCCAGCCCCAGCATTTT
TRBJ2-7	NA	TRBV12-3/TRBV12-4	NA	CASRHRYEQYF	TGTGCCAGCAGACATCGCTACGAGCAGTACTTC
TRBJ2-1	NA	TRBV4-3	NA	CASSQERHLSYNEQFF	TGCGCCAGCAGCCAAGAAAGACATCTGTCCTACAATGAGCAGTTCTTC
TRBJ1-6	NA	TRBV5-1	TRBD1	CASSLGTGNSPLHF	TGCGCCAGCAGCTTAGGGACAGGGAATTCACCCCTCCACTTT
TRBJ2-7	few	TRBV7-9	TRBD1	CASSRQGPYEQYF	TGTGCCAGCAGTCGACAGGGCCCCTACGAGCAGTACTTC
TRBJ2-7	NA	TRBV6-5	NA	CASGAPGEQYF	TGTGCCAGCGGGGCCCCAGGGGAGCAGTACTTC
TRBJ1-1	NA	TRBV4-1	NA	CASSQWTGNTEAFF	TGCGCCAGCAGCCAATGGACTGGCAACACTGAAGCTTTCTTT
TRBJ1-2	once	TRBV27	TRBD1	CASRLRSTPGGWGYTF	TGTGCCAGCAGATTGCGCTCAACACCAGGGGGCTGGGGCTACACCTTC
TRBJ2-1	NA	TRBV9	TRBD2	CASSVDTGGISNEQFF	TGTGCCAGCAGCGTAGATACGGGGGGGATATCGAATGAGCAGTTCTTC
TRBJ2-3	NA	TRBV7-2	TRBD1	CASSLPPDRGREDTQYF	TGTGCCAGCAGCTTACCCCCAGACAGGGGACGAGAAGATACGCAGTATTTT
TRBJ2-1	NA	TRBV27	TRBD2	CASSGVRTSGRVSPYNEQFF	TGTGCCAGCAGTGGAGTCCGGACTAGCGGGAGGGTATCTCCGTACAATGAGCAGTTCTTC
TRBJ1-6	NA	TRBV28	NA	CASRPPKSSYNSPLHF	TGTGCCAGCAGGCCCCCGAAGAGCTCCTATAATTCACCCCTCCACTTT
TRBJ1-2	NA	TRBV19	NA	CASKDTYNYGYTF	TGTGCCAGTAAGGACACATACAACTATGGCTACACCTTC
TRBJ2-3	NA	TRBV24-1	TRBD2	CATSDPSGSADTQYF	TGTGCCACCAGTGATCCTAGCGGGAGCGCAGATACGCAGTATTTT
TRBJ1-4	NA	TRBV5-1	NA	CASSSRGYGEKLFF	TGCGCCAGCAGCTCCAGGGGTTATGGTGAAAAACTGTTTTTT
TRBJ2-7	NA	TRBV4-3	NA	CASSQILGGREQYF	TGCGCCAGCAGCCAAATCCTCGGAGGGAGGGAGCAGTACTTC
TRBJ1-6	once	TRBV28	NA	CASSPSGSSYNSPLHF	TGTGCCAGCAGCCCTTCGGGTAGCTCCTATAATTCACCCCTCCACTTT
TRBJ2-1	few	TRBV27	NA	CASSLSASYNEQFF	TGTGCCAGCAGTTTATCGGCTAGCTACAATGAGCAGTTCTTC
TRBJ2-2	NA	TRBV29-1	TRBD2	CSVSAGEKGLAGTGELFF	TGCAGCGTCTCAGCGGGAGAAAAGGGACTGGCGGGCACCGGGGAGCTGTTTTTT
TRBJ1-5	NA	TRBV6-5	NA	CASKTRRGNNQPQHF	TGTGCCAGCAAAACACGTCGGGGGAACAATCAGCCCCAGCATTTT
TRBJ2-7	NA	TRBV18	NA	CASSHPGLGSYEQYF	TGTGCCAGCTCTCATCCGGGACTCGGATCCTACGAGCAGTACTTC
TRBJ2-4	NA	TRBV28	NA	CASSFARVGTKNIQYF	TGTGCCAGCAGTTTTGCCAGGGTAGGAACCAAAAACATTCAGTACTTC
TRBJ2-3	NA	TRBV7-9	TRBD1	CASSRTGGTTDTQYF	TGTGCCAGCAGCCGGACAGGGGGCACCACAGATACGCAGTATTTT
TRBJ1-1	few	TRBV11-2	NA	CASRPRAANTEAFF	TGTGCCAGCAGGCCCAGGGCAGCGAACACTGAAGCTTTCTTT
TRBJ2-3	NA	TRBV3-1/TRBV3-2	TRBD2	CASSQAGLAGALDTQYF	TGTGCCAGCAGCCAAGCCGGACTAGCGGGAGCCTTAGATACGCAGTATTTT
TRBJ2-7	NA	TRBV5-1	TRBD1	CASSPGQGLDEQYF	TGCGCCAGCAGCCCCGGACAGGGGCTGGACGAGCAGTACTTC
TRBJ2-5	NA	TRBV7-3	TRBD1	CASSRGQEETQYF	TGTGCCAGCAGCCGGGGACAGGAAGAGACCCAGTACTTC
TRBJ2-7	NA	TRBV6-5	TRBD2	CASRPTSGSSYEQYF	TGTGCCAGCAGGCCGACTAGCGGGAGCTCCTACGAGCAGTACTTC
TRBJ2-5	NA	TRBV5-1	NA	CASSQTGPGETQYF	TGCGCCAGCAGCCAGACAGGTCCCGGGGAGACCCAGTACTTC
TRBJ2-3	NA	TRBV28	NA	CASSQQASGTRAADTQYF	TGTGCCAGCAGTCAACAAGCCTCCGGGACACGGGCGGCAGATACGCAGTATTTT
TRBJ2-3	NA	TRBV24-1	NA	CATSDESRPAGTDTQYF	TGTGCCACCAGTGATGAGTCCAGGCCGGCTGGCACAGATACGCAGTATTTT
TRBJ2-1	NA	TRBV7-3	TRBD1	CASSLLPGQGGNEQFF	TGTGCCAGCAGCCTCCTTCCGGGACAGGGTGGTAATGAGCAGTTCTTC
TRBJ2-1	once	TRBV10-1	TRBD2	CASRVASGRANEQFF	TGCGCCAGCAGGGTCGCTAGCGGGAGGGCCAATGAGCAGTTCTTC
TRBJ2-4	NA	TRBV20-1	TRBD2	CSASRGGGPKNIQYF	TGCAGTGCTAGTCGGGGGGGAGGGCCCAAAAACATTCAGTACTTC
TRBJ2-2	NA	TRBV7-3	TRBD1	CASSPDRVTGELFF	TGTGCCAGCAGCCCGGACAGGGTGACCGGGGAGCTGTTTTTT
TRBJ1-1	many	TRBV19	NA	CASSIESPGLLFHQGAFF	TGTGCCAGTAGTATAGAGTCCCCGGGACTCCTTTTCCACCAAGGGGCTTTCTTT
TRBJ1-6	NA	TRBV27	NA	CASRQVGRTLHF	TGTGCCAGCAGGCAGGTGGGGCGGACCCTCCACTTT
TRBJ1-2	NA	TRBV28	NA	CASSLRSAGNYGYTF	TGTGCCAGCAGTTTAAGGTCCGCAGGCAACTATGGCTACACCTTC
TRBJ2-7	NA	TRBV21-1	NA	CASSILQVSYEQYF	TGTGCCAGCAGCATATTACAGGTGTCCTACGAGCAGTACTTC
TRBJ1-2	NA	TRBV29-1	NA	CSVRTVGSYGYTF	TGCAGCGTCCGGACAGTAGGGTCCTATGGCTACACCTTC
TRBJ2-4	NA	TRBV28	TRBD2	CASSLWGGRAQITKNIQYF	TGTGCCAGCAGTTTATGGGGCGGGAGGGCCCAGATAACCAAAAACATTCAGTACTTC
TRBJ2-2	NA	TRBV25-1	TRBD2	CASRGLAGGPNTGELFF	TGTGCCAGCAGAGGACTAGCGGGAGGGCCGAACACCGGGGAGCTGTTTTTT
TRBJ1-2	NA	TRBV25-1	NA	CASRRGNYGYTF	TGTGCCAGCAGGAGGGGGAACTATGGCTACACCTTC